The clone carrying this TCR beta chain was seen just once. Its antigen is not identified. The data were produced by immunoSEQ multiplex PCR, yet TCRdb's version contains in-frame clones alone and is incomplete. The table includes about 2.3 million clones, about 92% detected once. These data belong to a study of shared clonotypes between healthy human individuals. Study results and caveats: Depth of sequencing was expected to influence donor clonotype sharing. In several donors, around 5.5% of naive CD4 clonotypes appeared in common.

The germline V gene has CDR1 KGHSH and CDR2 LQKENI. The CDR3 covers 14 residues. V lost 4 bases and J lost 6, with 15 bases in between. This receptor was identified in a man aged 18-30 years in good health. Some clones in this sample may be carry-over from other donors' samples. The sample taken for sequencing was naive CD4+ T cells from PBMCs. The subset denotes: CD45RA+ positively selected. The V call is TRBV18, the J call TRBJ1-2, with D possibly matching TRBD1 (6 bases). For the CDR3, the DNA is TGTGCCAGCTCACTTTCGACAGGAGAGGATGGCTACACCTTC. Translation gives CASSLSTGEDGYTF. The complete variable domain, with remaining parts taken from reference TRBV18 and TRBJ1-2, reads NAGVMQNPRHLVRRRGQEARLRCSPMKGHSHVYWYRQLPEEGLKFMVYLQKENIIDESGMPKERFSAEFPKEGPSILRIQQVVRGDSAAYFCASSLSTGEDGYTFGSGTRLTVV.